The rows below give T cell receptor beta chains drawn from one sample of a study of OX40 agonist ivuxolimab in advanced cancers. Assay used: immunoSEQ multiplex PCR; TCRdb lists only in-frame clones, some missing. The sample contains over 75,000 clones, about 89% of which appear only once. This specimen was CD4+ or CD8+ T cells sorted from blood, taken in a trial of the OX40 agonist ivuxolimab. The origin of the receptors is an adult with an advanced solid tumor such as melanoma, head and neck, liver or kidney cancer. Each CDR3 is given with its conserved first and last residue. The D gene is left open where the match is weak. The size entry is marked missing in some rows and otherwise reads once, few, many or a size class.

abundance: few
d_gene: -
v_gene: TRBV11-3
j_gene: TRBJ1-2
CDR3nt: TGTGCCAGCAGCCGCCAGGGGACGGAAGGCTACACCTTC
CDR3aa: CASSRQGTEGYTF

abundance: -
d_gene: -
v_gene: TRBV7-9
j_gene: TRBJ1-2
CDR3nt: TGTGCCAGCAGCTCACAACAGGGATGGATTGGTGGCTACACCTTC
CDR3aa: CASSSQQGWIGGYTF

abundance: -
d_gene: -
v_gene: TRBV12-5
j_gene: TRBJ2-3
CDR3nt: TGTGCTAGTGTGGAGGATCTAGGCACAGATACGCAGTATTTT
CDR3aa: CASVEDLGTDTQYF

abundance: -
d_gene: -
v_gene: TRBV28
j_gene: TRBJ2-4
CDR3nt: TGTGCCAGCAGTTTACCCCGGGGACTAGCCAAAAACATTCAGTACTTC
CDR3aa: CASSLPRGLAKNIQYF

abundance: -
d_gene: TRBD2
v_gene: TRBV9
j_gene: TRBJ2-1
CDR3nt: TGTGCCAGCAGCGTAGGACTAGCGGGAGGACGTAGCAATGAGCAGTTCTTC
CDR3aa: CASSVGLAGGRSNEQFF

abundance: few
d_gene: -
v_gene: TRBV19
j_gene: TRBJ1-2
CDR3nt: TGTGCCAGTAGTATAGGTGAGCGACGGTATGGCTACACCTTC
CDR3aa: CASSIGERRYGYTF

abundance: -
d_gene: TRBD1
v_gene: TRBV5-4
j_gene: TRBJ2-7
CDR3nt: TGTGCCAGCAGCTTGCCCTCAGGACAGGGGCAATACGAGCAGTACTTC
CDR3aa: CASSLPSGQGQYEQYF

abundance: -
d_gene: -
v_gene: TRBV27
j_gene: TRBJ2-1
CDR3nt: TGTGCCAGCAGTTTCGAGGGTCCCGCCTACAATGAGCAGTTCTTC
CDR3aa: CASSFEGPAYNEQFF

abundance: once
d_gene: -
v_gene: TRBV5-1
j_gene: TRBJ2-2
CDR3nt: TGCGCCAGCAGCTTGGGCGGGACGGGGATGAACACCGGGGAGCTGTTTTTT
CDR3aa: CASSLGGTGMNTGELFF

abundance: -
d_gene: TRBD2
v_gene: TRBV13
j_gene: TRBJ2-7
CDR3nt: TGTGCCAGCAGCTCCCGACTAGCGGGAGTTATCGAGCAGTACTTC
CDR3aa: CASSSRLAGVIEQYF

abundance: -
d_gene: TRBD1
v_gene: TRBV19
j_gene: TRBJ1-5
CDR3nt: TGTGCCACCGGAAGGAATTTGAAACAGGGGTTTCGCAATCAGCCCCAGCATTTT
CDR3aa: CATGRNLKQGFRNQPQHF

abundance: few
d_gene: -
v_gene: TRBV4-1
j_gene: TRBJ1-2
CDR3nt: TGCGCCAGCAGCCAAGGCCTTAACTATGGCTACACCTTC
CDR3aa: CASSQGLNYGYTF

abundance: -
d_gene: -
v_gene: TRBV28
j_gene: TRBJ1-3
CDR3nt: TGTGCCACCAGGGATTTTGGAAACACCATATATTTT
CDR3aa: CATRDFGNTIYF

abundance: -
d_gene: -
v_gene: TRBV5-6
j_gene: TRBJ2-1
CDR3nt: TGTGCCAGCAGCGCGATCGATGAGCAGTTCTTC
CDR3aa: CASSAIDEQFF

abundance: -
d_gene: TRBD2
v_gene: TRBV4-1
j_gene: TRBJ2-7
CDR3nt: TGCGCCAGCAGCCAAGGCGGACTAGCGGGAAGGAACGAGCAGTACTTC
CDR3aa: CASSQGGLAGRNEQYF

abundance: -
d_gene: -
v_gene: TRBV11-3
j_gene: TRBJ2-7
CDR3nt: TGTGCCAGCAGCTTAGGGGCTGGCAAGTACTTC
CDR3aa: CASSLGAGKYF

abundance: -
d_gene: TRBD1
v_gene: TRBV6-1
j_gene: TRBJ1-4
CDR3nt: TGTGCCAGCACCTGGACAGGGGGCAATGAAAAACTGTTTTTT
CDR3aa: CASTWTGGNEKLFF

abundance: -
d_gene: TRBD2
v_gene: TRBV28
j_gene: TRBJ2-1
CDR3nt: TGTGCCAGCAGTTTCATACTAGCGGGAGGACCCAATGAGCAGTTCTTC
CDR3aa: CASSFILAGGPNEQFF

abundance: -
d_gene: -
v_gene: TRBV2
j_gene: TRBJ2-7
CDR3nt: TGTGCCAGCAGCTATGTGTCAACGGAGTTAAGGTACTTC
CDR3aa: CASSYVSTELRYF

abundance: -
d_gene: TRBD1
v_gene: TRBV30
j_gene: TRBJ1-5
CDR3nt: TGTGCCTGGAGACGACAGGGGATGGGTCAGCCCCAGCATTTT
CDR3aa: CAWRRQGMGQPQHF

abundance: -
d_gene: -
v_gene: TRBV11-1
j_gene: TRBJ1-2
CDR3nt: TGTGCCAGCAGCTCAGGGAGGTTTAAAGGCTACACCTTC
CDR3aa: CASSSGRFKGYTF

abundance: -
d_gene: -
v_gene: TRBV29-1
j_gene: TRBJ2-2
CDR3nt: TGCAGCGCTCGTTTAGGCGCGAACACCGGGGAGCTGTTTTTT
CDR3aa: CSARLGANTGELFF

abundance: -
d_gene: -
v_gene: TRBV2
j_gene: TRBJ1-5
CDR3nt: TGTGCCAGCAGACCTGGACAGCGACTGGATCAGCCCCAGCATTTT
CDR3aa: CASRPGQRLDQPQHF

abundance: -
d_gene: -
v_gene: TRBV11-3
j_gene: TRBJ2-1
CDR3nt: TGTGCCAGCAGCTTAGATTGGGGGGAGAATGAGCAGTTCTTC
CDR3aa: CASSLDWGENEQFF

abundance: -
d_gene: TRBD2
v_gene: TRBV11-3
j_gene: TRBJ2-3
CDR3nt: TGTGCCAGCAGTCAAGTCAGGCTAGCGGGAGGCTCCACAGATACGCAGTATTTT
CDR3aa: CASSQVRLAGGSTDTQYF

abundance: -
d_gene: TRBD1
v_gene: TRBV4-1
j_gene: TRBJ1-5
CDR3nt: TGCGCCAGCAGCCAAGAGGACAGGGAGGGTCGGCCCCAGCATTTT
CDR3aa: CASSQEDREGRPQHF

abundance: once
d_gene: -
v_gene: TRBV28
j_gene: TRBJ1-4
CDR3nt: TGTGCCAGCAGTCTCCACGGGACGGCTGGAGAAAAACTGTTTTTT
CDR3aa: CASSLHGTAGEKLFF

abundance: -
d_gene: -
v_gene: TRBV10-3
j_gene: TRBJ2-3
CDR3nt: TGTGCCATCAGTATCGGCGTACGGACAGATACGCAGTATTTT
CDR3aa: CAISIGVRTDTQYF

abundance: -
d_gene: TRBD1
v_gene: TRBV9
j_gene: TRBJ1-5
CDR3nt: TGTGCCAGCAGCGTCTCGGACAGGGCTGATCAGCCCCAGCATTTT
CDR3aa: CASSVSDRADQPQHF

abundance: -
d_gene: TRBD2
v_gene: TRBV5-1
j_gene: TRBJ2-7
CDR3nt: TGCGCCAGCAGCTTGGCGGTAGCGGGAGGCGAGCAGTACTTC
CDR3aa: CASSLAVAGGEQYF

abundance: -
d_gene: TRBD1
v_gene: TRBV6-1
j_gene: TRBJ1-3
CDR3nt: TGTGCCAGCAGGACAGGGGATTCAGGAAACACCATATATTTT
CDR3aa: CASRTGDSGNTIYF

abundance: -
d_gene: TRBD1
v_gene: TRBV19
j_gene: TRBJ2-7
CDR3nt: TGTGCCAGTAGTTTGGGACAGGGGGGCTACGAGCAGTACTTC
CDR3aa: CASSLGQGGYEQYF

abundance: -
d_gene: TRBD1
v_gene: TRBV14
j_gene: TRBJ2-6
CDR3nt: TGTGCCAGCAGCCAATGGACAGGTTTTTCTTCTGGGGCCAACGTCCTGACTTTC
CDR3aa: CASSQWTGFSSGANVLTF

abundance: -
d_gene: -
v_gene: TRBV5-1
j_gene: TRBJ1-3
CDR3nt: TGCGCCAGCAGCTGGCAGGGGTCTGGAAACACCATATATTTT
CDR3aa: CASSWQGSGNTIYF

abundance: -
d_gene: TRBD2
v_gene: TRBV25-1
j_gene: TRBJ2-2
CDR3nt: TGTGCCAGCCTGGGCAGCGGGAGAGCTGGCGGGGAGCTGTTTTTT
CDR3aa: CASLGSGRAGGELFF

abundance: -
d_gene: TRBD1
v_gene: TRBV2
j_gene: TRBJ2-1
CDR3nt: TGTGCCAGTAAAAGACAGGGGCATGACAATGAGCAGTTCTTC
CDR3aa: CASKRQGHDNEQFF

abundance: -
d_gene: -
v_gene: TRBV7-6
j_gene: TRBJ2-7
CDR3nt: TGTGCCAGCAGCCGGTTAGGGGATGGCGAGCAGTACTTC
CDR3aa: CASSRLGDGEQYF

abundance: -
d_gene: TRBD1
v_gene: TRBV11-2
j_gene: TRBJ1-1
CDR3nt: TGTGCCAGCAGCACCGGACAGGGGGCTATTGAAGCTTTCTTT
CDR3aa: CASSTGQGAIEAFF

abundance: -
d_gene: -
v_gene: TRBV5-1
j_gene: TRBJ2-7
CDR3nt: TGCGCCAGCAGCTTGGCCGGGAGCTACGAGCAGTACTTC
CDR3aa: CASSLAGSYEQYF

abundance: -
d_gene: TRBD2
v_gene: TRBV27
j_gene: TRBJ2-1
CDR3nt: TGTGCCAGCAGTCTAGCGGGAGTAGAGCAGTTCTTC
CDR3aa: CASSLAGVEQFF

abundance: once
d_gene: TRBD2
v_gene: TRBV6-5
j_gene: TRBJ2-1
CDR3nt: TGTGCCAGCACCCCCTCTAGCGGGAGAATTGAGCAGTTCTTC
CDR3aa: CASTPSSGRIEQFF

abundance: -
d_gene: -
v_gene: TRBV19
j_gene: TRBJ1-4
CDR3nt: TGTGCCAGTAGTACGTCAGTCGCAACTAATGAAAAACTGTTTTTT
CDR3aa: CASSTSVATNEKLFF

abundance: -
d_gene: -
v_gene: TRBV5-1
j_gene: TRBJ1-2
CDR3nt: TGCGCCAGCAGCTTGCGGGCAGTTAACTATGGCTACACCTTC
CDR3aa: CASSLRAVNYGYTF

abundance: -
d_gene: TRBD2
v_gene: TRBV5-1
j_gene: TRBJ2-7
CDR3nt: TGCGCCAGCAGCTTGGGAGTTAGCGGGAGACAGGTCGAGCAGTACTTC
CDR3aa: CASSLGVSGRQVEQYF

abundance: -
d_gene: -
v_gene: TRBV5-1
j_gene: TRBJ2-5
CDR3nt: TGCGCCAGCAGCTTGAAGGAGACCCAGTACTTC
CDR3aa: CASSLKETQYF

abundance: once
d_gene: -
v_gene: TRBV30
j_gene: TRBJ1-5
CDR3nt: TGTGCCTGGAGTGCAGGGAATCAGCCCCAGCATTTT
CDR3aa: CAWSAGNQPQHF

abundance: -
d_gene: TRBD1
v_gene: TRBV6-8
j_gene: TRBJ2-7
CDR3nt: TGTGCCAGCAAAAGGGACAGGGGGCTCTACGAGCAGTACTTC
CDR3aa: CASKRDRGLYEQYF

abundance: -
d_gene: -
v_gene: TRBV5-1
j_gene: TRBJ2-7
CDR3nt: TGCGCCAGCAGCTTACAAGGGACCCACGAGCAGTACTTC
CDR3aa: CASSLQGTHEQYF

abundance: -
d_gene: -
v_gene: TRBV5-6
j_gene: TRBJ2-7
CDR3nt: TGTGCCAGCAGCGGAGACCCCCGGGAAACCTACGAGCAGTACTTC
CDR3aa: CASSGDPRETYEQYF

abundance: -
d_gene: TRBD1
v_gene: TRBV29-1
j_gene: TRBJ1-4
CDR3nt: TGCAGCGTTGAAGATCAGAGGGGGCAATTTGAAAAACTGTTTTTT
CDR3aa: CSVEDQRGQFEKLFF

abundance: -
d_gene: -
v_gene: TRBV7-6
j_gene: TRBJ2-3
CDR3nt: TGTGCCAGCAGCGAGGGTGCGTGGAATACGCAGTATTTT
CDR3aa: CASSEGAWNTQYF

abundance: -
d_gene: -
v_gene: TRBV5-5
j_gene: TRBJ2-1
CDR3nt: TGTGCCAGCAGCTTATTGTCCAGCGGTGAGCAGTTCTTC
CDR3aa: CASSLLSSGEQFF

abundance: -
d_gene: -
v_gene: TRBV27
j_gene: TRBJ2-1
CDR3nt: TGTGCCAGCATGGCGACGATTATCTTCTACAATGAGCAGTTCTTC
CDR3aa: CASMATIIFYNEQFF

abundance: -
d_gene: TRBD1
v_gene: TRBV2
j_gene: TRBJ2-7
CDR3nt: TGTGCCAGCAGTAAGGGACAGAGATACGAGCAGTACTTC
CDR3aa: CASSKGQRYEQYF

abundance: -
d_gene: -
v_gene: TRBV27
j_gene: TRBJ1-1
CDR3nt: TGTGCCAGCAAGCCAACTCCCCCGGGGGGGGCTGAAGCTTTCTTT
CDR3aa: CASKPTPPGGAEAFF

abundance: -
d_gene: -
v_gene: TRBV10-3
j_gene: TRBJ1-1
CDR3nt: TGTGCCATCAGTGTCGCGGACAGATTTTGGAACACTGAAGCTTTCTTT
CDR3aa: CAISVADRFWNTEAFF

abundance: -
d_gene: -
v_gene: TRBV29-1
j_gene: TRBJ2-2
CDR3nt: TGCAGCGTTCTGGACACTCCCAGGGGCGGGGAGCTGTTTTTT
CDR3aa: CSVLDTPRGGELFF

abundance: -
d_gene: TRBD1
v_gene: TRBV7-9
j_gene: TRBJ2-7
CDR3nt: TGTGCCAGCAGCTCGAGGGACAGCCTCCCCTACGAGCAGTACTTC
CDR3aa: CASSSRDSLPYEQYF